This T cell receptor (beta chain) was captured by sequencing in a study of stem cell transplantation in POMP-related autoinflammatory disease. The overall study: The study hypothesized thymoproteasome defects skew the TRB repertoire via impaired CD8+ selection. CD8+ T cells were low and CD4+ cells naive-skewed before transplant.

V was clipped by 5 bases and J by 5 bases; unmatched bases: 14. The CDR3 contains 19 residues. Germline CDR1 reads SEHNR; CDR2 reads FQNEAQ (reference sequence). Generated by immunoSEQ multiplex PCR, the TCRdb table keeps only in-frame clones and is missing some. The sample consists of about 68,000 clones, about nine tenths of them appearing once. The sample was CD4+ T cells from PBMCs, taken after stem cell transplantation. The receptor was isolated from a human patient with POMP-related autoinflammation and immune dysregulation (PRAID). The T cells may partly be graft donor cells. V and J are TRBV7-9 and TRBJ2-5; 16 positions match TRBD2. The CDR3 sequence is CASSLQVTGLAGGSETQYF. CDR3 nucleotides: TGTGCCAGCAGCCTCCAAGTCACGGGACTAGCGGGAGGGTCCGAGACCCAGTACTTC.